Listed below are T cell receptor beta chains from one sample, sequenced in a study of T cells after posttransplantation cyclophosphamide. Data came from immunoSEQ multiplex PCR; TCRdb stores just in-frame clones and leaves some out. This sample has around 15,000 clones, with approximately 94% found just once. Sequencing was carried out using naive CD4+ T cells sorted from blood. The receptors were sampled from a woman between 50 and 59 years old in good health and a related stem cell transplant donor. CDR3s include the opening cysteine and the closing phenylalanine or tryptophan. The order of the fields is D gene, clone size, J gene, V gene, CDR3 protein, CDR3 DNA. D genes are given only for firm matches. Clone size is given for some rows only: seen once, a few or many times, or a class if the clone is expanded.

TRBD2 | - | TRBJ2-7 | TRBV7-2 | CASSPLAGVYEQYF | TGTGCCAGCAGCCCCCTAGCGGGAGTGTACGAGCAGTACTTC
TRBD1 | - | TRBJ2-2 | TRBV7-9 | CASRGQGAGELFF | TGTGCCAGCAGAGGACAGGGGGCCGGGGAGCTGTTTTTT
- | - | TRBJ2-7 | TRBV7-9 | CASSSWDTSSYEQYF | TGTGCCAGCAGCTCCTGGGACACTAGCTCCTACGAGCAGTACTTC
TRBD2 | - | TRBJ2-7 | TRBV13 | CASSPPRGSGSYEQYF | TGTGCCAGCAGCCCCCCCCGGGGTAGCGGGAGCTACGAGCAGTACTTC
TRBD2 | - | TRBJ2-1 | TRBV19 | CASSKGGVSEQFF | TGTGCCAGTAGTAAGGGAGGGGTTAGTGAGCAGTTCTTC
- | - | TRBJ2-3 | TRBV19 | CASIRRDPTDTQYF | TGTGCCAGTATAAGGAGGGATCCCACAGATACGCAGTATTTT
TRBD1 | - | TRBJ2-7 | TRBV4-2 | CASSQGQGAGYEQYF | TGTGCCAGCAGCCAAGGGCAGGGGGCGGGGTACGAGCAGTACTTC
- | once | TRBJ1-2 | TRBV2 | CALPYNDPNYGYTF | TGTGCCCTCCCGTACAATGATCCTAACTATGGCTACACCTTC
TRBD2 | - | TRBJ2-3 | TRBV6-5 | CASSQREATDTQYF | TGTGCCAGCTCCCAGCGGGAGGCCACAGATACGCAGTATTTT
TRBD1 | - | TRBJ2-1 | TRBV18 | CASSPDRGQMEFF | TGTGCCAGCTCACCAGACAGGGGGCAGATGGAGTTCTTC
- | few | TRBJ2-5 | TRBV28 | CASSLTERETQYF | TGTGCCAGCAGTTTAACGGAGCGGGAGACCCAGTACTTC
- | - | TRBJ2-4 | TRBV4-3 | CASSQRLHLDIQYF | TGCGCCAGCAGCCAACGACTCCATCTTGACATTCAGTACTTC
TRBD1 | - | TRBJ2-7 | TRBV5-1 | CASSSDRAHEQYF | TGCGCCAGCAGCTCCGACAGGGCCCACGAGCAGTACTTC
TRBD2 | - | TRBJ2-1 | TRBV5-1 | CASSFSGTLEWGEQFF | TGCGCCAGCAGCTTCAGCGGGACGCTCGAATGGGGTGAGCAGTTCTTC
- | - | TRBJ2-1 | TRBV19 | CASARPPSAYNEQFF | TGTGCCAGTGCCAGGCCCCCTAGCGCCTACAATGAGCAGTTCTTC
- | once | TRBJ2-5 | TRBV7-9 | CASSPRSGLQETQYF | TGTGCCAGCAGCCCACGTTCAGGGCTCCAAGAGACCCAGTACTTC
TRBD2 | - | TRBJ2-1 | TRBV28 | CASSFTGGSLLNEQFF | TGTGCCAGCAGTTTTACGGGCGGGAGCCTACTCAATGAGCAGTTCTTC
- | - | TRBJ2-5 | TRBV19 | CASGDRTIGGTQYF | TGTGCCAGTGGAGACCGGACTATCGGAGGGACCCAGTACTTC
TRBD1 | - | TRBJ1-1 | TRBV19 | CASSTPLRTGGNTEAFF | TGTGCCAGTAGTACGCCTCTTAGGACAGGTGGGAACACTGAAGCTTTCTTT
- | - | TRBJ1-2 | TRBV2 | CASSGTVYYGYTF | TGTGCCAGCAGTGGGACAGTTTACTATGGCTACACCTTC
- | - | TRBJ1-1 | TRBV25-1 | CASLARVGPMNTEAFF | TGTGCCAGTTTGGCCAGGGTTGGCCCCATGAACACTGAAGCTTTCTTT
- | - | TRBJ1-5 | TRBV6-5 | CASSYGHDQPQHF | TGTGCCAGCAGTTACGGACACGATCAGCCCCAGCATTTT
TRBD1 | - | TRBJ2-6 | TRBV19 | CASSIGQVRSGANVLTF | TGTGCCAGTAGTATCGGACAGGTCCGCTCTGGGGCCAACGTCCTGACTTTC
- | - | TRBJ2-2 | TRBV2 | CASIQGYGELFF | TGTGCCAGCATTCAGGGTTACGGGGAGCTGTTTTTT
- | - | TRBJ2-2 | TRBV10-3 | CAISESRLANTGELFF | TGTGCCATCAGTGAGTCCAGGCTGGCGAACACCGGGGAGCTGTTTTTT
TRBD2 | - | TRBJ2-1 | TRBV10-1 | CASSERLAGANEQFF | TGCGCCAGCAGTGAACGGCTAGCGGGAGCTAATGAGCAGTTCTTC
TRBD1 | once | TRBJ2-6 | TRBV19 | CASRSMGQATSGANVLTF | TGTGCCAGTAGGAGTATGGGACAGGCGACTTCTGGGGCCAACGTCCTGACTTTC
TRBD2 | - | TRBJ2-1 | TRBV18 | CASRSRTSGSSGGEQFF | TGTGCCAGCCGATCACGGACTAGCGGGTCGTCGGGGGGTGAGCAGTTCTTC
TRBD1 | - | TRBJ2-2 | TRBV25-1 | CASTGTARRKPGELFF | TGTGCCAGCACTGGGACAGCCAGGCGAAAGCCCGGGGAGCTGTTTTTT
TRBD2 | - | TRBJ2-3 | TRBV5-4 | CASSLPSGGTDTQYF | TGTGCCAGCAGCTTACCTAGCGGGGGCACAGATACGCAGTATTTT
- | - | TRBJ1-4 | TRBV15 | CATSRGGIGIEKLFF | TGTGCCACCAGCAGAGGAGGGATTGGGATTGAAAAACTGTTTTTT
TRBD1 | - | TRBJ2-7 | TRBV19 | CASTEEIRPGQVFPPREEQYF | TGTGCCAGTACCGAAGAAATACGTCCGGGACAGGTATTTCCCCCTCGGGAGGAGCAGTACTTC
TRBD1 | - | TRBJ1-2 | TRBV27 | CASRTTGGVGGYTF | TGTGCCAGCAGGACAACAGGGGGCGTTGGTGGCTACACCTTC
- | - | TRBJ1-2 | TRBV10-3 | CAISESLRLRGYTF | TGTGCCATCAGTGAGTCGCTGAGGCTCCGGGGCTACACCTTC
- | - | TRBJ1-5 | TRBV2 | CASSEVADNQPQHF | TGTGCCAGCAGTGAAGTGGCCGACAATCAGCCCCAGCATTTT
- | - | TRBJ2-1 | TRBV27 | CASSRRFDYRTYNEQFF | TGTGCCAGCAGCCGCCGGTTTGATTACAGAACTTACAATGAGCAGTTCTTC
- | - | TRBJ1-1 | TRBV6-5 | CATVGGTLNTEAFF | TGTGCCACAGTGGGGGGGACGTTGAACACTGAAGCTTTCTTT
- | - | TRBJ1-4 | TRBV5-4 | CASSLSPGVGKLFF | TGTGCCAGCAGCTTGAGTCCCGGGGTCGGAAAACTGTTTTTT
- | - | TRBJ2-7 | TRBV11-2 | CASSPHSGLPFNEQYF | TGTGCCAGCAGCCCACACTCCGGACTCCCCTTTAACGAGCAGTACTTC
TRBD2 | - | TRBJ2-7 | TRBV5-1 | CASSWGLAETFSSYEQYF | TGCGCCAGCAGCTGGGGACTAGCGGAGACTTTTAGCTCCTACGAGCAGTACTTC
TRBD2 | - | TRBJ2-2 | TRBV19 | CASSINLGGGTGELFF | TGTGCCAGTAGTATTAATCTTGGGGGGGGCACCGGGGAGCTGTTTTTT
TRBD2 | - | TRBJ2-1 | TRBV5-5 | CASSLAGLDYEQFF | TGTGCCAGCAGCCTTGCGGGACTAGACTATGAGCAGTTCTTC
- | - | TRBJ1-4 | TRBV5-4 | CASSLAQREKLFF | TGTGCCAGCAGCTTGGCCCAGCGGGAAAAACTGTTTTTT